The 10 T cell receptor beta chains below were found in one sample sequenced in a study of CXCR3-negative and CXCR3-positive naive CD8 T cells. Whole-study results and caveats: In CXCR3-positive naive cells, the TRB CDR3s were more hydrophobic than in CXCR3-negative naive cells.

These receptors' targets are unknown. With UMI labels, 5' RACE was used to prepare the TRB cDNA libraries. For each CDR3 protein, TCRdb gives one entry from its re-call of the 5' RACE reads, without DNA. This sample's clone table lists 140,000 to 150,000 distinct CDR3 sequences. Sequenced input: naive CXCR3+ CD8+ T cells from blood. Subset of the sample: CD45RO-CCR7+CD27+CD95- naive CD8+ T cells expressing CXCR3 (TNR3+). The source of these receptors is a human donor in good health. Some clones in this sample may be carry-over from other donors' samples.

V usage is TRBV6-5 and J usage is TRBJ2-7; as DNA is missing, the TRBD1 call by TCRdb cannot be tested. This CDR3 comprises 15 residues. CDR1 is MNHEY and CDR2 is SVGAGI in the germline V gene. The chain's CDR3 is CASSYGQGSYYEQYF.

The chain couples TRBV2 to TRBJ2-5; TCRdb's assignment of TRBD2 cannot be checked, as there is no DNA. Per the germline V gene, CDR1 is SNHLY and CDR2 is FYNNEI. The CDR3 length is 15 residues. The CDR3 here is CASSGGLAEEETQYF.

J is TRBJ2-7 and V is TRBV4-1; TCRdb picks TRBD2, but there is no DNA to check that call. Germline CDR1 and CDR2: MGHRA and YSYEKL. The CDR3 has 14 residues. CDR3 sequence: CASSQASGAYEQYF.

The V call is TRBV5-1, the J call TRBJ2-7. The CDR3 sequence is 13 residues long. CDR1 and CDR2 (germline): SGHRS, YFSETQ. This chain's CDR3 is CASSLDRTYEQYF.

This chain links TRBV20-1 with TRBJ1-2; TCRdb gives TRBD1 as the D gene, but with no DNA this cannot be confirmed. CDR1 is DFQATT, CDR2 SNEGSKA, per germline (reference sequence). This CDR3 comprises 15 residues. The CDR3 is CSASFWDSLNYGYTF.

The chain joins TRBV12-5 to TRBJ1-2. The germline gives CDR1 LGHNT, CDR2 FRNRAP. The CDR3 contains 15 residues. The CDR3 loop reads CASGLDPRGNYGYTF.

The chain recombines TRBV20-1 with TRBJ2-5; TCRdb calls TRBD1, which cannot be checked without DNA. The germline V gene has CDR1 DFQATT and CDR2 SNEGSKA (reference sequence). CDR3 length equals 15 residues. The CDR3 loop reads CSARWDRGHQETQYF.

The gene calls are TRBV29-1 and TRBJ2-3; checking the TCRdb D call of TRBD2 is not possible without DNA. This CDR3 spans 14 amino acids. The germline CDR1 and CDR2 sequences are SQVTM and ANQGSEA. CDR3 loop: CSVPGGGEADTQYF.

This rearrangement joins TRBV23-1 to TRBJ2-1; TCRdb gives TRBD1 as the D gene, but with no DNA this cannot be confirmed. TRBV23-1 is filed as an ORF, its function uncertain. This CDR3 is built from 17 residues. The CDR3: CASSQPPPGQGNNEQFF.

The chain links TRBV19 to TRBJ2-1; TCRdb gives TRBD1 as the D gene, but with no DNA this cannot be confirmed. Germline V gene data show CDR1 as LNHDA and CDR2 as SQIVND (reference sequence). This CDR3 spans 16 amino acids. The CDR3 sequence is CASSMGTRSSYNEQFF.